This T cell receptor beta chain derives from a study of shared T cell receptors in the human thymus. Produced via immunoSEQ multiplex PCR; TCRdb's table is partial and in-frame only. The table shows hundreds of thousands of clones, with approximately 90% occurring only once. V dropped 7 bases and J dropped 7; count of bases not matched to a gene: 12. Germline values: CDR1 MNHEY, CDR2 SVGAGI. This CDR3 comprises 14 residues. These data are also associated with another study on human thymus T cells. That study reports: Related research has reported that thymic repertoires overlap highly among unrelated individuals.

The TCR comes from a boy under two years old with a congenital heart defect. The gene calls are TRBV6-5 and TRBJ1-1; 7 nucleotides line up with TRBD1. The sample comprised thymocytes. The CDR3 DNA sequence: TGTGCCAGCATCCGACACGACAGGGACCATGAAGCTTTCTTT. Amino acid sequence: CASIRHDRDHEAFF.